This entry lists 8 T cell receptor beta chains sequenced from one sample in a study of cytomegalovirus exposure and HLA in healthy donors. Amplification used 60 Vbeta primers and 13 Jbeta primers. TCRdb's copy holds only in-frame clones and misses some; the assay was immunoSEQ multiplex PCR. In the table there are around 130,000 clones, approximately 85% of which are singletons. Input material: PBMCs. Receptors were obtained from a male donor in good health and CMV-seropositive.

The CDR3 reads CASSSSRTSGTRYNEQFF. The CDR3 region has the DNA TGTGCCAGCAGCTCATCGCGGACTAGCGGGACCAGGTACAATGAGCAGTTCTTC. The genes are TRBV7-9 and TRBJ2-1; 12 nucleotides line up with TRBD2. Germline trimming cut 4 bases from V and 4 bases from J; bases unmatched to any gene: 11. In germline, CDR1 is SEHNR, CDR2 FQNEAQ (reference sequence). The CDR3 consists of 18 residues.

CDR3 sequence: CASSEEFLGPGSTDTQYF. CDR3 bases: TGTGCCAGCAGTGAAGAATTCCTAGGGCCAGGGAGCACAGATACGCAGTATTTT. The chain recombines TRBV2 with TRBJ2-3; weak D call: TRBD1 (5 bases). Germline-derived CDR1 and CDR2 are SNHLY and FYNNEI. V dropped 1 base and J dropped 0 bases, with 17 bases sitting between them. There are 18 residues in the CDR3.

This clone came up once. The rearrangement joins TRBV4-1 to TRBJ2-1; 10 positions agree with TRBD2. Looked up from germline, CDR1 is MGHRA and CDR2 is YSYEKL. V lost 0 bases and J lost 7; bases outside the gene matches: 6. This CDR3 is 16 amino acids long. CDR3 sequence reads: CASSQDTTSGKNEQFF. Here the CDR3 DNA reads TGCGCCAGCAGCCAAGATACCACTAGCGGGAAAAATGAGCAGTTCTTC.

The chain combines TRBV29-1 with TRBJ2-1; 8 bases align to TRBD1. V lost 5 bases, J lost 7 bases, and 4 bases stayed unmatched. CDR3 length: 12 amino acids. The germline V gene encodes CDR1 SQVTM and CDR2 ANQGSEA. CDR3 amino acids: CSVQGALNEQFF. The CDR3 DNA reads as TGCAGCGTTCAGGGGGCGTTGAATGAGCAGTTCTTC.

The rearrangement uses TRBV6-5 and TRBJ1-2; D not certain. V lost 5 bases and J lost 8, with 15 bases in between. CDR1 is MNHEY, CDR2 SVGAGI, per germline. The CDR3 runs 13 residues. CDR3: CASSKDSDLGYTF. The CDR3, as DNA: TGTGCCAGCAGTAAAGACTCTGACCTGGGCTACACCTTC.

This clone was seen a handful of times. The chain carries TRBV28 and TRBJ1-1; 8 bases match TRBD1. The J segment lost 3 bases and the V segment lost 8 bases, leaving 2 bases of the junction unmatched. There are 12 residues in the CDR3. Germline V gene sequence: CDR1 MDHEN, CDR2 SYDVKM. The CDR3: CASYRGYTEAFF. CDR3 coding DNA: TGTGCCAGCTACAGGGGGTACACTGAAGCTTTCTTT.

The chain has TRBV6-1 and TRBJ2-7; D not certain. The CDR3 is 11 residues long. Trimming took 7 bases from V and 5 from J, leaving 9 bases between them. CDR1 and CDR2 (germline): MNHNS, SASEGT. The CDR3 nucleotides are TGTGCCAGCACTCTGAGGCACGAGCAGTACTTC. Protein product: CASTLRHEQYF.

This chain joins TRBV4-3 and TRBJ1-5, with a possible D match to TRBD1 (5 bases). V gave up 3 bases and J gave up 5 bases, with 20 bases separating them. CDR3 length: 17 residues. The germline V gene has CDR1 LGHNA and CDR2 YSLEER. CDR3 sequence (DNA): TGCGCCAGCAGCCAGGGACTTGGGAGTCGGGGCGATCAGCCCCAGCATTTT. Translation: CASSQGLGSRGDQPQHF.